This TCR beta chain emerged from a study of cytomegalovirus exposure and HLA in healthy donors. 13 Jbeta primers and 60 Vbeta primers were used for the PCR. Clones were read by immunoSEQ multiplex PCR, and TCRdb kept only the in-frame ones, dropping some. Of about 160,000 clones listed, 65% to 80% were seen once; the top ten hold approximately 2%. The germline V gene has CDR1 MNHEY and CDR2 SMNVEV (reference sequence). Trimming left V 5 bases short and J 4 bases short, with 14 bases between. This CDR3 contains 14 residues. This clone was found once. The sequenced sample consisted of PBMCs. The rearrangement links TRBV27 to TRBJ1-1, with D hard to call. The TCR was taken from a female donor in good health and CMV-seronegative. The CDR3 DNA sequence: TGTGCCAGCAGTGCGGGCACCACGGGCACTGAAGCTTTCTTT. Its protein product is CASSAGTTGTEAFF.